This is a list of T cell receptor beta chains from one sample in a study of regulatory T cells in long-lasting Graves disease. One entry per CDR3 protein results from TCRdb running MiXCR on the multiplex PCR reads. Seen here are 410,000 or so distinct CDR3 sequences, under 15% observed once, and the top ten hold approximately 15%. In addition, the sample was reused for a study of T cells in Graves' hyperthyroidism and ophthalmopathy.

Here the sequenced sample was peripheral blood mononuclear cells (PBMCs), taken at new diagnosis, from a patient treated with antithyroid drugs. The receptors come from a woman aged 30 to 39 with Graves disease. Both conserved end residues are part of each CDR3. D genes are given only for firm matches. Expanded clones are given a class, and other clones once, few, many or no size at all.

clone_size j_call v_call d_call cdr3_aa cdr3_nt
NA TRBJ2-7 TRBV9 NA CASSSGGTGYASGPSQRYEQYF TGTGCCAGCAGCTCGGGGGGGACAGGGTATGCTAGCGGGCCTTCACAACGCTACGAGCAGTACTTC
many TRBJ1-6 TRBV2 TRBD1 CASNRGVNSPLHF TGTGCCAGCAACAGGGGCGTTAATTCACCCCTCCACTTT
few TRBJ2-6 TRBV27 NA CASSLSISSGANVLTF TGTGCCAGCAGTTTATCGATAAGCTCTGGGGCCAACGTCCTGACTTTC
few TRBJ2-4 TRBV20-1 TRBD1 CSAPKGQSLVAKNIQYF TGCAGTGCTCCTAAGGGACAGTCCCTGGTAGCCAAAAACATTCAGTACTTC
many TRBJ2-2 TRBV7-3 NA CASSLSTHNTGELFF TGTGCCAGCAGCTTGAGTACCCACAACACCGGGGAGCTGTTTTTT
NA TRBJ2-5 TRBV9 TRBD2 CASSWGGEKTQYF TGTGCCAGCAGCTGGGGGGGGGAAAAGACCCAGTACTTC
NA TRBJ1-4 TRBV7-6 NA CASSLLQGDGKLFF TGTGCCAGCAGCTTACTCCAGGGAGACGGAAAACTGTTTTTT
NA TRBJ2-1 TRBV5-1 TRBD2 CASTDPGRVSNEQFF TGCGCCAGCACGGACCCCGGGAGGGTTTCTAATGAGCAGTTCTTC
once TRBJ1-1 TRBV15 TRBD1 CATGRDQGGEAFF TGTGCCACCGGCAGAGATCAGGGGGGAGAGGCTTTCTTT
many TRBJ1-2 TRBV7-6 NA CASSLKYDPKGGYTF TGTGCCAGCAGCTTAAAATACGACCCGAAGGGTGGCTACACCTTC
many TRBJ2-1 TRBV20-1 TRBD2 CSARVLGLTDNEQFF TGCAGTGCTAGGGTGCTGGGACTAACTGACAATGAGCAGTTCTTC
many TRBJ2-7 TRBV5-1 TRBD2 CASSSYELAGADEQYF TGCGCCAGCAGCTCTTATGAACTAGCGGGAGCGGATGAGCAGTACTTC
many TRBJ1-5 TRBV3-1 TRBD1 CASSQDPWGQGVDRGNQPQHF TGTGCCAGCAGCCAAGATCCCTGGGGCCAAGGTGTGGACAGGGGCAATCAGCCCCAGCATTTT
many TRBJ1-1 TRBV20-1 TRBD1 CSARVGGFAEAFF TGCAGTGCTAGGGTAGGGGGCTTTGCTGAAGCTTTCTTT
many TRBJ1-1 TRBV20-1 NA CSAGTGTMNTEAFF TGCAGTGCTGGTACAGGTACCATGAACACTGAAGCTTTCTTT
many TRBJ1-1 TRBV5-6 NA CASSLAAGDTEAFF TGTGCCAGCAGCTTGGCCGCAGGGGACACTGAAGCTTTCTTT
many TRBJ1-4 TRBV5-8 NA CASSELGSETNEKLFF TGTGCCAGCAGCGAACTGGGTAGTGAAACTAATGAAAAACTGTTTTTT
NA TRBJ1-5 TRBV7-2 TRBD1 CASSISGGYSNQPQHF TGTGCCAGCAGTATTTCAGGGGGATATAGCAATCAGCCCCAGCATTTT
few TRBJ2-3 TRBV20-1 NA CSANVIIFSTDTQYF TGCAGTGCTAATGTGATAATATTTAGCACAGATACGCAGTATTTT
NA TRBJ1-6 TRBV27 NA CASRLGTAAGLGSPLHF TGTGCCAGCAGACTGGGAACGGCAGCCGGTCTGGGTTCACCCCTCCACTTT
many TRBJ1-2 TRBV20-1 NA CSARYDSGGYGYTF TGCAGTGCTAGATACGACAGTGGGGGCTATGGCTACACCTTC
few TRBJ2-1 TRBV19 TRBD2 CAAGDRESLYNEQFF TGTGCCGCGGGGGACCGGGAGTCCCTTTACAATGAGCAGTTCTTC
few TRBJ2-7 TRBV6-5 TRBD2 CASSYSIGQGGAYEQYF TGTGCCAGCAGTTACTCGATCGGCCAGGGAGGGGCCTACGAGCAGTACTTC
many TRBJ1-1 TRBV3-1 NA CASSQENGIAGKAFF TGTGCCAGCAGCCAAGAAAATGGGATCGCTGGGAAAGCTTTCTTT